The clone carrying this TCR beta chain was found a few times. Its antigen is not identified. These data come from a study of beta chain features in type 1 diabetes. In the study overall: The study examined about 110,000,000 sorted cells across all samples. Regarding the study as a whole: For patients, the naive, central memory and Treg TCRB repertoires appeared more alike than for healthy donors. The study found moderately but significantly shorter TCRB CDR3s in all four CD4+ subsets of Type 1 diabetes patients. PCR might favor shorter templates, but any such skew would affect patients and controls equally.

The CDR3 spans 13 residues. After removal of 4 bases from V and 8 bases from J, the junction contained 6 bases not matched to a gene. Germline loops: CDR1 SGDLS, CDR2 YYNGEE. Investigators reverse transcribed all isolated RNA, so they sequenced expressed TCRB transcripts. Clones were sequenced by immunoSEQ multiplex PCR, and TCRdb holds only the in-frame ones, with some missing. This repertoire shows around 340,000 clones, around a fifth found once; its top ten account for under 0.05%. The specimen was naive CD4+ T cells from blood. This clonotype originated in a woman aged 18-29 years in good health. This chain connects TRBV9 to TRBJ1-2; 9 nucleotides line up with TRBD1. CDR3 sequence (DNA): TGTGCCAGCAGCCTTACAGGGGGCTGGGGCTACACCTTC. Translated: CASSLTGGWGYTF. The entire variable domain, with the rest obtained from reference TRBV9 and TRBJ1-2, is as follows: DSGVTQTPKHLITATGQRVTLRCSPRSGDLSVYWYQQSLDQGLQFLIQYYNGEERAKGNILERFSAQQFPDLHSELNLSSLELGDSALYFCASSLTGGWGYTFGSGTRLTVV.